The entry that follows covers one T cell receptor (beta chain) sequence. Antigen specificity is unknown. This sample was taken from a study of Ad26.COV2.S vaccination and SARS-CoV-2 variants. Study-wide points: A substantial breadth of spike-specific CD8+ and CD4+ T cell responses after vaccination has been reported. Using TCR breadth and depth analyses may have led to underestimated total T cell responses. Those who received vaccine or placebo ended up with similar non-spike TCR breadth. Vaccinees displayed broader spike-specific TCR repertoires than placebo recipients.

The treatment: approximately 18 received Ad26.COV2.S at low or high dose, single or two shots; five or six received placebo; per-sample allocation not given. Sampling happened 63 days after the first vaccine or placebo injection. Generated by immunoSEQ multiplex PCR, the TCRdb table keeps only in-frame clones and is missing some. The sample records roughly 700,000 clones, 89% being singletons. Here the sequenced sample was peripheral blood, taken in a trial of Ad26.COV2.S vaccine versus placebo. The clonotype was recovered from a person between 18 and 59 years old who received the Ad26.COV2.S COVID-19 vaccine or a placebo.

The CDR3, as DNA: TGTGCCAGCAGCTTAGGGGACAGTACTATTTACGAGCAGTACTTC. This gives the protein CASSLGDSTIYEQYF. The genes are TRBV11-3 and TRBJ2-7, with TRBD1 identical over 7 bases. This CDR3 comprises 15 residues. Trimming removed 1 base from V and 4 bases from J; junction bases left unmatched: 7. Looked up from germline, CDR1 is SGHNT and CDR2 is YENEEA.